This TCR beta chain was sequenced for a study of T cells in Graves' hyperthyroidism and ophthalmopathy. The CDR3 loop spans 14 amino acids. From germline, CDR1 is GTSNPN and CDR2 SVGIG (reference sequence). The V and J ends lost 2 bases and 0 bases respectively, with 8 bases between them. It was RNA transcripts that yielded the amplified TCR beta CDR3 regions. First-round RT-PCR targeting the TCR CDR3 was performed with the HTBI primer set. One entry per CDR3 protein results from TCRdb running MiXCR on the multiplex PCR reads. The sample holds 480,000 or so distinct CDR3 sequences, around 14% seen once. This clonotype was observed a few times.

The material sequenced was blood. J is TRBJ1-5 and V is TRBV30, with unresolved D. This TCR derives from a woman younger than 35 with Graves' hyperthyroidism. CDR3 loop: CAWSRTYSNQPQHF. CDR3 in DNA: TGTGCCTGGAGTCGGACGTATAGCAATCAGCCCCAGCATTTT.